This entry describes one T cell receptor beta chain. The data belong to a study of blood T cell repertoires in COVID-19. In the study overall: From the United States, Italy and Spain came samples of acute and convalescent COVID-19. The cDNA or gDNA used as material had been derived from T cells, B-cell-depleted T cells, or PBMCs.

Authors' processing steps: Nucleated cell counts were estimated from reference gene primer amplification. Assay: immunoSEQ multiplex PCR; the TCRdb copy retains only in-frame clones and omits some. Clone size and V and J calls were adopted from that table, with D and trimming inferred from the DNA. The table lists approximately 29,000 clones, roughly 80% of them singletons, with roughly a sixth in the top ten. Trimming took off 2 bases at V and 7 bases at J, with 7 bases between the two ends. Germline CDR1 KGHDR, CDR2 SFDVKD. The CDR3 is 12 amino acids. The sample taken for sequencing was peripheral blood. The TCR originated in a woman aged 55-75 years with acute or convalescent COVID-19. This chain connects TRBV24-1 to TRBJ1-2, with a possible D match to TRBD1 (5 bases). This CDR3 reads CATSDSGFGYTF. The CDR3 bases are TGTGCCACCAGTGATTCAGGGTTTGGCTACACCTTC.